A selection of T cell receptor beta chains follows, all from one sample in a study of T cells after somatic rescue of genetic block. Some clones are missing from TCRdb's copy, which holds only in-frame ones; the method was immunoSEQ multiplex PCR. The sample carries about 120,000 clones, over 80% recorded once. The sequenced sample was peripheral blood mononuclear cells (PBMCs). Receptors were obtained from a woman aged 18-29 years. CDR3s include the opening cysteine and the closing phenylalanine or tryptophan. The D gene is left open where the match is weak. Size is stated for part of the rows, as once, few or many counts, or as a class when the clone is expanded.

.,.,TRBJ2-1,TRBV28,CASSLEAVREQFF,TGTGCCAGCAGTTTAGAGGCAGTCCGGGAGCAGTTCTTC
once,TRBD2,TRBJ2-7,TRBV7-2,CASSTRTSGAEQYF,TGTGCCAGCAGCACCCGGACTAGCGGGGCCGAGCAGTACTTC
.,TRBD1,TRBJ2-1,TRBV18,CASSPEGQSSYNEQFF,TGTGCCAGCTCACCAGAGGGACAGAGCTCCTACAATGAGCAGTTCTTC
.,TRBD1,TRBJ2-7,TRBV5-1,CASSWDRGYYEQYF,TGCGCCAGCAGCTGGGACAGGGGGTACTACGAGCAGTACTTC
.,.,TRBJ2-5,TRBV20-1,CSASMPQYF,TGCAGTGCTAGCATGCCCCAGTACTTC
.,.,TRBJ2-1,TRBV7-9,CASTARGSLYNEQFF,TGTGCCAGCACCGCCCGGGGTTCCCTCTACAATGAGCAGTTCTTC
.,TRBD1,TRBJ1-5,TRBV28,CASSLLVGTGRNQPQHF,TGTGCCAGCAGTTTATTGGTCGGGACAGGAAGAAATCAGCCCCAGCATTTT
.,TRBD1,TRBJ2-2,TRBV10-3,CAISATGTGVTGELFF,TGTGCCATCAGTGCGACCGGGACAGGGGTCACCGGGGAGCTGTTTTTT
.,.,TRBJ1-6,TRBV7-3,CASSAWGSYNSPLHF,TGTGCCAGCAGCGCATGGGGATCCTATAATTCACCCCTCCACTTT
.,.,TRBJ1-5,TRBV10-2,CASSDGSQPQHF,TGCGCCAGCAGTGACGGGAGTCAGCCCCAGCATTTT
.,.,TRBJ2-7,TRBV7-2,CASSPTTGSGEQYF,TGTGCCAGCAGCCCGACCACAGGGTCGGGGGAGCAGTACTTC
.,.,TRBJ2-7,TRBV29-1,CSVGSLYEQYF,TGCAGCGTCGGGAGCCTGTACGAGCAGTACTTC
.,.,TRBJ1-2,TRBV18,CASSPPERGRSGYTF,TGTGCCAGCTCACCACCCGAGAGGGGGAGATCTGGCTACACCTTC
.,.,TRBJ2-3,TRBV5-4,CASSPTLRDTQYF,TGTGCCAGCAGCCCTACCTTAAGGGATACGCAGTATTTT
.,.,TRBJ1-6,TRBV19,CASSLVGGESPLHF,TGTGCCAGTAGTCTTGTCGGGGGGGAATCACCCCTCCACTTT
.,TRBD1,TRBJ1-1,TRBV4-3,CASSHVDRGNTEAFF,TGCGCCAGCAGCCATGTAGACAGGGGAAACACTGAAGCTTTCTTT
.,.,TRBJ1-2,TRBV7-9,CASSPLGGGRYGYTF,TGTGCCAGCAGCCCCCTGGGTGGGGGTCGGTATGGCTACACCTTC
.,.,TRBJ2-7,TRBV19,CASSSWASGEQYF,TGTGCCAGTAGTTCATGGGCCTCCGGCGAGCAGTACTTC
.,TRBD1,TRBJ2-3,TRBV19,CASGQGSTDTQYF,TGTGCCAGTGGACAGGGCAGCACAGATACGCAGTATTTT
.,.,TRBJ1-1,TRBV30,CAWSGQGNTEAFF,TGTGCCTGGAGTGGCCAGGGGAACACTGAAGCTTTCTTT
.,TRBD1,TRBJ1-5,TRBV28,CASSSGGLYQPQHF,TGTGCCAGCAGTTCAGGGGGCCTTTATCAGCCCCAGCATTTT
.,TRBD2,TRBJ2-7,TRBV27,CASSLKRGNGGEQYF,TGTGCCAGCAGTTTAAAGCGGGGCAATGGGGGCGAGCAGTACTTC
.,TRBD1,TRBJ2-7,TRBV12-5,CASDSGQRTYEQYF,TGTGCTAGTGACTCGGGACAGCGTACCTACGAGCAGTACTTC
.,.,TRBJ2-3,TRBV5-5,CASSQPRDIFTDTQYF,TGTGCCAGCAGCCAGCCCCGGGACATCTTCACAGATACGCAGTATTTT
.,TRBD1,TRBJ1-6,TRBV6-6,CASSGGQRLNSPLHF,TGTGCCAGCAGTGGGGGACAGCGACTTAATTCACCCCTCCACTTT
.,.,TRBJ2-1,TRBV7-2,CASSLVRQGGYSEQFF,TGTGCCAGCAGCTTAGTGCGGCAGGGGGGTTATAGTGAGCAGTTCTTC
.,.,TRBJ2-1,TRBV5-6,CASSPGGGRWNEQFF,TGTGCCAGCAGCCCGGGTGGGGGCCGGTGGAATGAGCAGTTCTTC
few,.,TRBJ1-2,TRBV29-1,CSATGLNYGYTF,TGCAGCGCTACGGGGCTAAACTATGGCTACACCTTC
.,TRBD1,TRBJ2-7,TRBV10-3,CAISESGGQGEEQYF,TGTGCCATCAGTGAGTCGGGGGGACAGGGTGAAGAGCAGTACTTC
once,.,TRBJ2-7,TRBV5-6,CASSPISNEQYF,TGTGCCAGCAGTCCGATATCCAACGAGCAGTACTTC
.,TRBD1,TRBJ2-7,TRBV2,CASGNRGSYEQYF,TGTGCCAGCGGGAACAGGGGTAGTTACGAGCAGTACTTC
.,.,TRBJ2-3,TRBV18,CASSPPVQPLTTDTQYF,TGTGCCAGCTCCCCCCCGGTCCAGCCGCTCACCACAGATACGCAGTATTTT
.,TRBD1,TRBJ1-6,TRBV9,CASSVTGNSPLHF,TGTGCCAGCAGCGTGACAGGGAACTCACCCCTCCACTTT
.,.,TRBJ2-3,TRBV4-2,CASSQAQQATDTQYF,TGTGCCAGCAGCCAAGCACAGCAGGCCACAGATACGCAGTATTTT
.,.,TRBJ1-2,TRBV19,CASSIVGALYGYTF,TGTGCCAGTAGTATAGTCGGGGCCCTATATGGCTACACCTTC
.,.,TRBJ1-4,TRBV11-2,CASSPEGNNEKLFF,TGTGCCAGCAGCCCGGAGGGTAATAATGAAAAACTGTTTTTT
.,.,TRBJ2-3,TRBV2,CASSELAEFTDTQYF,TGTGCCAGCAGTGAATTAGCGGAGTTCACAGATACGCAGTATTTT
.,TRBD1,TRBJ1-1,TRBV28,CAEGTDTEAFF,TGTGCCGAGGGGACAGACACTGAAGCTTTCTTT
.,TRBD2,TRBJ2-2,TRBV11-3,CASSLGSGGAPGELFF,TGTGCCAGCAGCTTAGGGAGCGGGGGGGCCCCCGGGGAGCTGTTTTTT
.,TRBD1,TRBJ1-2,TRBV7-9,CASSSGTALLYGYTF,TGTGCCAGCAGCTCCGGGACAGCGTTACTCTATGGCTACACCTTC
.,.,TRBJ1-2,TRBV6-5,CASSRGPGGGYTF,TGTGCCAGCAGCCGCGGGCCCGGGGGGGGCTACACCTTC